Following are 3 T cell receptor beta chains from one sample sequenced in a study of shared clonotypes between healthy human individuals. Sequenced by immunoSEQ multiplex PCR; TCRdb stores in-frame clones only, minus some. The sample contains a few million clones, around nine tenths of which appear only once. Sequencing was carried out using naive CD4+ T cells sorted from blood. The subset here: CD45RA+ positively selected. The receptors derive from a man between 18 and 35 years old in good health.

The J gene is TRBJ1-4, the V gene TRBV10-3, with TRBD1 identical over 7 bases. J gave up 7 bases and V 10 bases, and 9 bases lay outside the gene matches. Germline values: CDR1 ENHRY, CDR2 SYGVKD. The CDR3 has 13 amino acids. CDR3 nucleotide sequence: TGTGCCACAACGACAGGGCTAGGTGAAAAACTGTTTTTT. Amino acids: CATTTGLGEKLFF.

Notes on this clone: Other nucleotide sequences from this sample produce the same CDR3. The chain couples TRBV6-1 to TRBJ2-1, with a tentative D call TRBD2 (5 bases). V lost 0 bases, J lost 4 bases, and 7 bases lay in between. The germline gives CDR1 MNHNS, CDR2 SASEGT. The CDR3 runs to 14 residues. The CDR3 DNA sequence: TGTGCCAGCAGTGAAGCCGGCGGGTACAATGAGCAGTTCTTC. This translates into CASSEAGGYNEQFF.

CDR3: CASGQSFNSPLHF. The CDR3 coding sequence is TGTGCCAGCGGGCAGTCTTTTAATTCACCCCTCCACTTT. This chain uses TRBV6-1 with TRBJ1-6; D remains ambiguous. Trimming pared 8 bases from V and 6 bases from J, leaving 11 bases between. The CDR3 contains 13 residues. The V gene's germline CDR1 is MNHNS and CDR2 SASEGT.